These T cell receptor beta chains were read from a single sample in a study of control samples from healthy donors and cancer patients. TCRdb keeps only in-frame clones here, not all; method: immunoSEQ multiplex PCR. The sample lists 150,000 or so clones, 90% seen once, with roughly 2.7% in the top ten. The source material was blood. These TCRs come from a man between 35 and 55 years old in good health. CDR3s include the opening cysteine and the closing phenylalanine or tryptophan.

cdr3_aa | v_call | cdr3_length
CASSFQGRGYTF | TRBV7-9 | 12
CASSQVGSAEAFF | TRBV3-1/TRBV3-2 | 13
CASSLLGTNEKLFF | TRBV5-1 | 14
CASSQVVGELFF | TRBV4-1 | 12
CASSQDPRAGHSPGTEAFF | TRBV3-1/TRBV3-2 | 19
CASSQDNRHEQFF | TRBV3-1/TRBV3-2 | 13
CASSESGIWDYTF | TRBV6-1 | 13
CASSMYRANTEAFF | TRBV19 | 14
CASSQRTDNSYEQYF | TRBV14 | 15
CASSPANKRTGELFF | TRBV5-1 | 15
CAWSAPPGLYGYTF | TRBV30 | 14
CASSRPTGEATNEKLFF | TRBV19 | 17
CSMGTSVNEQFF | TRBV29-1 | 12
CASSERKGTTNEKLFF | TRBV6-1 | 16
CATGIGETQYF | TRBV24-1 | 11
CATSDPQGGSNNEQFF | TRBV24-1 | 16
CASSEGSVSGNTIYF | TRBV25-1 | 15
CASSPCGLRATYSNQPQHF | TRBV23-1 | 19